This entry concerns a single T cell receptor beta chain. Losses at the gene ends were 0 bases for V and 4 bases for J; bases not matched to a gene: 3. Per the germline V gene, CDR1 is SGDLS and CDR2 is YYNGEE. The CDR3 extends over 15 amino acids. This sample was included in a study of blood T cell repertoires in COVID-19. At the level of the study: The United States, Italy and Spain were the sources of the acute and convalescent COVID-19 samples.

As handled by the study authors: Reference gene primer amplification gave nucleated cell count estimates. Profiling relied on immunoSEQ multiplex PCR, and the TCRdb table lists in-frame clones only, not all of them. That table furnishes V, J and clone size, whereas the DNA furnished D and trimming. The data hold 50,000 to 65,000 clones, with 92% observed a single time. Sequencing used peripheral blood. The origin of this receptor is a human donor in a cohort sampled during active COVID-19. The chain carries TRBV9 and TRBJ2-7; 11 nucleotides agree with TRBD2. The CDR3 reads CASSVAPSGRYEQYF. The CDR3 DNA reads as TGTGCCAGCAGCGTAGCTCCTAGCGGGAGGTACGAGCAGTACTTC.